This entry lists 8 T cell receptor beta chains sequenced from one sample in a study of CD8+CD57+ T cells in acquired aplastic anemia. The authors sequenced patients whose flow cytometry had shown CD8+CD57+ cell expansion. Profiling of TCR beta VDJ combinations and CDR3 sequences used genomic DNA as template. One entry per CDR3 protein, called by TCRdb with MiXCR from the reads. Among approximately 180,000 distinct CDR3 sequences listed, roughly 63% were seen once. The sequencing sample was made of sorted CD4+, CD8+, or CD8+CD57+ T cells (not recorded which) from PBMCs. The source is a human donor with aplastic anemia.

This clonotype appeared once. The J gene is TRBJ1-2, the V gene TRBV7-2; TRBD1 matches 7 bases. The CDR3 length is 14 residues. Germline V gene sequence: CDR1 SGHTA, CDR2 FQGNSA. Trimming took 4 bases from V and 7 from J; bases not matched to a gene: 9. CDR3 residues: CASSSRGQGVGYTF. CDR3 sequence (DNA): TGTGCCAGCAGCTCTCGGGGGCAGGGGGTTGGCTACACCTTC. Looking up the rest from reference TRBV7-2 and TRBJ1-2 gives the full variable domain: GAGVSQSPSNKVTEKGKDVELRCDPISGHTALYWYRQSLGQGLEFLIYFQGNSAPDKSGLPSDRFSAERTGGSVSTLTIQRTQQEDSAVYLCASSSRGQGVGYTFGSGTRLTVV.

The chain has TRBV7-2 and TRBJ2-3, with 10 nucleotides matching TRBD2. The CDR3 totals 16 residues. V gave up 5 bases and J gave up 7 bases; unmatched junction bases: 12. From germline, CDR1 is SGHTA and CDR2 FQGNSA. CDR3 in amino acids: CASSQAGGRDPHTQYF. The CDR3 DNA is TGTGCCAGCAGCCAAGCGGGGGGGCGGGACCCACATACGCAGTATTTT.

This clonotype was detected only once. CDR3 amino acids: CATSDPQGSPNQPQHF. As DNA, the CDR3 is TGTGCCACCAGTGACCCGCAGGGTAGTCCGAATCAGCCCCAGCATTTT. The genes are TRBV24-1 and TRBJ1-5; TRBD1 is a possible D gene (5 bases). Germline lookup yields CDR1 KGHDR and CDR2 SFDVKD. CDR3 size: 16 residues. Trimming shortened V by 4 bases and J by 4 bases, and 16 bases separated the two germline ends.

As to this clonotype: At one boundary the junction diverges from the germline segment, which might be a read error. The V and J genes are TRBV12-3 or TRBV12-4 and TRBJ2-1, with unresolved D. CDR3 size: 12 residues. The CDR3: CASSLVPGEQFF. In DNA form, the CDR3 reads TGTGCCAGCAGCTTAGTCCCAGGTGAGCAGTTCTTC.

This clonotype was seen more than once but under ten times. The rearrangement uses TRBV3-1 and TRBJ1-4; possible D gene TRBD1, 6 bases. Germline V CDR1 and CDR2: LGHDT, YNNKEL (reference sequence). The CDR3 spans 12 residues. V was shortened by 6 bases and J by 8 bases, with 10 bases between the two germline ends. CDR3 in amino acids: CASSATGEKLFF. The CDR3 nucleotides read TGTGCCAGCAGTGCCACAGGGGAAAAACTGTTTTTT.

V is TRBV2 and J is TRBJ2-7, with 7 bases that match TRBD2. V was pared by 5 bases and J by 2 bases, with 3 bases of the junction left unmatched. This CDR3 is built from 13 residues. From germline, CDR1 is SNHLY and CDR2 FYNNEI. This CDR3 is CASSPAGAYEQYF. The CDR3 coding sequence is TGTGCCAGCAGTCCGGCGGGGGCCTACGAGCAGTACTTC.

The rearrangement uses TRBV20-1 and TRBJ1-5, with 11 bases matching TRBD1. With 5 bases clipped from V and 2 bases from J, the junction kept 8 bases outside the gene matches. This CDR3 comprises 16 residues. The V gene's germline CDR1 is DFQATT and CDR2 SNEGSKA (reference sequence). The CDR3 sequence: CSASTGTGGRNQPQHF. CDR3 nucleotide sequence: TGCAGTGCTTCCACCGGGACAGGGGGTCGCAATCAGCCCCAGCATTTT.

The chain combines TRBV2 with TRBJ2-3; the D call may be TRBD1 or TRBD2 (5 bases each). From germline, CDR1 is SNHLY and CDR2 FYNNEI. The CDR3 has 15 residues. Trimming took off 4 bases at V and 0 bases at J, with 11 bases between the two ends. The CDR3 is CASSVWGKSTDTQYF. In DNA, the CDR3 is TGTGCCAGCAGTGTTTGGGGGAAAAGCACAGATACGCAGTATTTT. Filled out from reference TRBV2 and TRBJ2-3, the complete variable domain reads EPEVTQTPSHQVTQMGQEVILRCVPISNHLYFYWYRQILGQKVEFLVSFYNNEISEKSEIFDDQFSVERPDGSNFTLKIRSTKLEDSAMYFCASSVWGKSTDTQYFGPGTRLTVL.